This section outlines one TCR beta chain sequence together with its context. What this receptor recognizes is not known. Read coverage stops 3 residues before the CDR3 terminus; the germline J gene supplies the remainder. Every participant had a single incident cervical HPV16 infection, and prevalent HPV16 infections were excluded. Cervical HPV DNA was detected with MY09/MY11 PCR, and genotyping was done by dot-blot hybridization. Roughly 14 mL of heparinized blood was centrifuged, after which the buffy coat was aliquoted, frozen at -30 degrees C, and then stored at -80 degrees C. Genomic DNA was extracted from buffy coat specimens using QIAGEN kits. The CDR3 holds 13 amino acids from the cysteine to the phenylalanine. Part of the CDR3 DNA is given, 30 bases translated from base 1. Sequences MNHEY (CDR1) and SVGEGT (CDR2) are obtained from the germline V gene. At the junction V is shortened by 2 bases and J by 4 bases, with 6 bases in between.

The data stem from a study of T cells in women clearing cervical HPV infection (dated by TCRdb to the late 2010s). About the full investigation: The cases were some 26 women with histologically confirmed HPV16-related CIN3 or worse, and 2 of those women had invasive cancers. Controls were around 24 women whose single incident HPV16 infection cleared within 12 months without precancer or cancer developing. Blood from cases was collected at the visit at which the lesion was first identified, whereas blood from controls was collected once infection was no longer detected. For cases, a median interval of 149 days, with an interquartile range of 90 to 200 days, was observed between lesion detection and blood sampling. HLA typing was available for only a few women, so HLA type could not be excluded as a confounder. The exploratory proof-of-principle case-control study was nested within the Guanacaste HPV Natural History Study in Costa Rica and compared TCR repertoires across cervical HPV16 outcomes. Cases and controls were matched on year of sample collection and on age within five years. Median age was 34 years in cases versus roughly 40 in controls, and baseline characteristics did not differ significantly. In the parent cohort, about 10,000 women aged 18 or older were enrolled in Guanacaste, Costa Rica, during about 1993 to 1994 and were followed for seven years. Five blinded duplicates per group were added as quality controls, giving around 60 samples: some 50 participants and 10 replicates. What the authors observed across the whole study: Because T-cell numbers per sample were unknown, differences in richness could reflect varying T-cell content rather than repertoire biology. Across sequencing depths, CIN3+ cases showed significantly higher TCR repertoire richness than controls, but evenness did not differ between the groups. Random forest classifiers that combined richness and V gene abundances separated cases from controls with an estimated AUC of less than 0.85. Lower TRBV6-7 relative abundance was observed in cases than in controls (roughly 0.11% versus 0.16%; Bonferroni P = 0.0008). The cross-sectional design could not show whether associations preceded infection or resulted from it; effector/memory subsets and HPV-specific T cells were not isolated.

The immunoSEQ assay used multiplex PCR to amplify TCR beta CDR3 regions from an average of approximately 1,300 ng of genomic DNA per sample. The assay corrected primer bias using a complete synthetic TCR repertoire to establish an amplification baseline. The amplicons were sequenced on the Illumina platform. As for the authors' bioinformatics: Sequences were error-corrected by clustering with frequency ratios and a modified nearest-neighbor algorithm, then analyzed in the immunoSEQ Analyzer with IMGT gene definitions. TCR richness and evenness were averaged over 20 rarefaction repeats at each rarefaction depth, excluding samples with fewer sequences than the depth. Relative abundances of V, D and J genes were compared between groups using Wilcoxon rank sum tests, with FDR correction applied. Blinded duplicates gave an intraclass correlation of more than 90% for TCR richness and an average of 76.4% across some 62 gene segments. The source is immuneACCESS, and TCRdb retained only in-frame sequences with V and J called. Part of the clones is not carried over; for the studies checked, unresolved V genes explain less than half of this, and the remainder is unexplained. V, J and clone size are taken as reported in that table, and D and trimming were inferred from the DNA itself. The sample table gives about 32,000 clones. Together, the top ten hold about 4.5% of the sample.

The receptor chain draws on TRBV6-2 or TRBV6-3 and TRBJ1-3; confidence is insufficient to name the D gene. The sample was blood buffy coat. This clonotype originated in a woman aged 18 to 75 with a cervical HPV16 infection that either progressed to CIN3+ or cleared (not recorded which). The CDR3 protein: CASSYQFGNTIYF. The sequenced CDR3 bases are TGTGCCAGCAGTTACCAGTTCGGAAACACC.